The 8 T cell receptor beta chains below were found in one sample sequenced in a study of T cell changes during pregnancy in multiple sclerosis. Measured with immunoSEQ multiplex PCR; TCRdb has only the in-frame clones, and not every one. This sample has about 22,000 clones, with 85% to 95% found just once. Sequenced here: CD8+ T cells from peripheral blood mononuclear cells, sampled in the third trimester of pregnancy. The receptors stem from a female donor with multiple sclerosis, enrolled in a pregnancy study.

The chain joins TRBV27 to TRBJ2-5; TRBD2 matches 8 bases. CDR3 length: 15 residues. With 2 bases clipped from V and 2 bases from J, the junction kept 4 bases outside the gene matches. Germline lookup yields CDR1 MNHEY and CDR2 SMNVEV (reference sequence). As DNA, the CDR3 is TGTGCCAGCAGTTTAAGCGGGGGAGTTCAAGAGACCCAGTACTTC. Translation gives CASSLSGGVQETQYF.

The chain uses TRBV19 and TRBJ2-7; TRBD2 is a possible D gene (5 bases). V shed 3 bases and J shed 4 bases, with 13 bases lying between them. CDR1 LNHDA and CDR2 SQIVND come from the germline V gene (reference sequence). The CDR3 loop spans 14 amino acids. CDR3 amino acids: CASSIGLAAYEQYF. The DNA of the CDR3 is TGTGCCAGTAGTATCGGGCTAGCAGCTTACGAGCAGTACTTC.

The V gene is TRBV7-3, the J gene TRBJ1-2; D may be TRBD1 (5 bases). The CDR3 is 14 amino acids. The germline gives CDR1 SGHTA, CDR2 FQGTGA. With 4 bases removed from V and 7 bases from J, the gap between germline ends came to 16 bases. The CDR3 DNA reads as TGTGCCAGCAGCTCCGCCGGGGCCGGGAGTGGCTACACCTTC. This sequence encodes CASSSAGAGSGYTF.

The chain couples TRBV7-8 to TRBJ2-5; D possibly corresponds to TRBD2 (5 bases). Between the trimmed V and J ends, which lost 8 bases and 4 bases, there was a span of 14 bases. The CDR3 is 13 residues long. The V gene's germline CDR1 is SGHVS and CDR2 FQNEAQ. CDR3 DNA: TGTGCCAGCCGCGGGTACGGAGGAGAGACCCAGTACTTC. Amino acids: CASRGYGGETQYF. The full variable domain, its missing parts supplied by reference TRBV7-8 and TRBJ2-5, is GAGVSQSPRYKVAKRGQDVALRCDPISGHVSLFWYQQALGQGPEFLTYFQNEAQLDKSGLPSDRFFAERPEGSVSTLKIQRTQQEDSAVYLCASRGYGGETQYFGPGTRLLVL.

This rearrangement joins TRBV27 to TRBJ2-5; 15 bases agree with TRBD2. V gave up 5 bases and J gave up 5 bases; unmatched junction bases: 6. Germline lookup yields CDR1 MNHEY and CDR2 SMNVEV (reference sequence). CDR3 size: 16 residues. The CDR3, as DNA: TGTGCCAGCAGTGGATCCGGGACTAGCGGGGGGGAGACCCAGTACTTC. It yields the protein CASSGSGTSGGETQYF.

This chain uses TRBV27 with TRBJ2-5; D gene ambiguous. The CDR3 contains 14 residues. CDR1 and CDR2 from the germline V gene are MNHEY and SMNVEV (reference sequence). V shed 6 bases and J shed 2 bases, with 13 bases lying between them. CDR3: CASSPPARQETQYF. The CDR3 DNA sequence: TGTGCCAGCAGCCCACCCGCCAGGCAAGAGACCCAGTACTTC.

The genes are TRBV27 and TRBJ1-2; no reliable D call. V lost 5 bases to trimming and J lost 14 bases, with 21 bases between them. The germline V gene encodes CDR1 MNHEY and CDR2 SMNVEV (reference sequence). The CDR3 sequence is 13 residues long. The CDR3, as DNA: TGTGCCAGCAGTCTCGGGGAGGGCAGGTTTATTACCTTC. This sequence encodes CASSLGEGRFITF.

V is TRBV2 and J is TRBJ1-1, with 12 bases matching TRBD1. J lost 6 bases, V lost 7 bases, and 9 bases had no gene match. CDR3 length equals 15 residues. From germline, CDR1 is SNHLY and CDR2 FYNNEI. CDR3 in amino acids: CASIGTGGALAEAFF. In nucleotides, the CDR3 is TGTGCCAGCATCGGGACAGGGGGCGCGTTGGCTGAAGCTTTCTTT.